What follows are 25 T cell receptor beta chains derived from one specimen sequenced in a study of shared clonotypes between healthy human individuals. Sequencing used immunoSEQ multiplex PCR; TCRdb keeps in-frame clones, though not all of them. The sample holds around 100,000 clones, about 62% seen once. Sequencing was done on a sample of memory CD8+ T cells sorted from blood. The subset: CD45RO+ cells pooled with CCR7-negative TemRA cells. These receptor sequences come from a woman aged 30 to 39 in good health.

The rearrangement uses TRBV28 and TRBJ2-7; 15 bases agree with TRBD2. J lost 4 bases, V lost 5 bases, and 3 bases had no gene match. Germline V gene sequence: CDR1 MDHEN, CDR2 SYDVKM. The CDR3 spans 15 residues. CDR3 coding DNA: TGTGCCAGCAGTCCCGGGACTAGCGGGAGGTACGAGCAGTACTTC. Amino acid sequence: CASSPGTSGRYEQYF. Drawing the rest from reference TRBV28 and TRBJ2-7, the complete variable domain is DVKVTQSSRYLVKRTGEKVFLECVQDMDHENMFWYRQDPGLGLRLIYFSYDVKMKEKGDIPEGYSVSREKKERFSLILESASTNQTSMYLCASSPGTSGRYEQYFGPGTRLTVT.

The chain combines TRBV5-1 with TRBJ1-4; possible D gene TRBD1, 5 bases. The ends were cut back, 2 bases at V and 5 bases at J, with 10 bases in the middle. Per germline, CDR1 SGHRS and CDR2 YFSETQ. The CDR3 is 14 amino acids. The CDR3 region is CASSFGQGNEKLFF. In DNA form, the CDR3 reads TGCGCCAGCAGCTTTGGGCAGGGAAATGAAAAACTGTTTTTT. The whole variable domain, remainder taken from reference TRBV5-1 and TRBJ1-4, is KAGVTQTPRYLIKTRGQQVTLSCSPISGHRSVSWYQQTPGQGLQFLFEYFSETQRNKGNFPGRFSGRQFSNSRSEMNVSTLELGDSALYLCASSFGQGNEKLFFGSGTQLSVL.

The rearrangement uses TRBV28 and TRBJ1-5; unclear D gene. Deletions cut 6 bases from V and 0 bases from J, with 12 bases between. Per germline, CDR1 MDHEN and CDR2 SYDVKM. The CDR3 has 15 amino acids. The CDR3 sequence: CASRPEGISNQPQHF. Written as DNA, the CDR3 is TGTGCCAGCAGACCCGAAGGGATTAGCAATCAGCCCCAGCATTTT.

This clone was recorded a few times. The CDR3 here is CAMGTGYADTQYF. The CDR3 DNA is TGTGCCATGGGGACAGGGTATGCAGATACGCAGTATTTT. The J gene is TRBJ2-3, the V gene TRBV2; 9 bases fit TRBD1. The CDR3 extends over 13 amino acids. Per the germline V gene, CDR1 is SNHLY and CDR2 is FYNNEI. The ends lost 10 bases at V and 4 bases at J; junction bases unmatched: 6.

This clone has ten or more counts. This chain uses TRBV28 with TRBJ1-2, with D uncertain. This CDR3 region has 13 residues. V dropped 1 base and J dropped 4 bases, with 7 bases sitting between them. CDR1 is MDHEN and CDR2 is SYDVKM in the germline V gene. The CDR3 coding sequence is TGTGCCAGCAGTTTATCACGGGTCTATGGCTACACCTTC. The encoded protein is CASSLSRVYGYTF.

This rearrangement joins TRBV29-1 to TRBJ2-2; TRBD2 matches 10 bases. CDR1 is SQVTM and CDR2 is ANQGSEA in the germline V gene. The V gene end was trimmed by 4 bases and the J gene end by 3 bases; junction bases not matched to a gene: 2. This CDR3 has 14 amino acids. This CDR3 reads CSVGAGGDTGELFF. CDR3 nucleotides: TGCAGCGTTGGAGCGGGAGGGGACACCGGGGAGCTGTTTTTT.

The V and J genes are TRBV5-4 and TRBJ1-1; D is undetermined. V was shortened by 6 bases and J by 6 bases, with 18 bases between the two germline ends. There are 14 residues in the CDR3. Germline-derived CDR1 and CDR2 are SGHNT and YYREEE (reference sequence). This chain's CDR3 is CASNVRGEDPEAFF. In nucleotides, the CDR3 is TGTGCCAGCAACGTGCGGGGAGAAGACCCTGAAGCTTTCTTT.

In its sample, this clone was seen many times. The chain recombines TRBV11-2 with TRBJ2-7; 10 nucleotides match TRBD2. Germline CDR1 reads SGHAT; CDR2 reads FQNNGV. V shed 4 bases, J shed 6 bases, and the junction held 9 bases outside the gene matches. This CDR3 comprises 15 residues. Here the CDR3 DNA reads TGTGCCAGCAGCTCGACAGCGGGAGGGCCACCCGAGCAGTACTTC. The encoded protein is CASSSTAGGPPEQYF. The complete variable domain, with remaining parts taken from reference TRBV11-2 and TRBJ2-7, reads EAGVAQSPRYKIIEKRQSVAFWCNPISGHATLYWYQQILGQGPKLLIQFQNNGVVDDSQLPKDRFSAERLKGVDSTLKIQPAKLEDSAVYLCASSSTAGGPPEQYFGPGTRLTVT.

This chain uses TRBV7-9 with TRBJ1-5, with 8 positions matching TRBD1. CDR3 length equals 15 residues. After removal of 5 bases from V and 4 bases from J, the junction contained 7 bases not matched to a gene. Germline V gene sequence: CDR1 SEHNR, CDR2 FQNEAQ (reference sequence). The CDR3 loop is CASSPQGARNQPQHF. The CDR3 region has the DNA TGTGCCAGCAGCCCCCAGGGGGCGCGGAATCAGCCCCAGCATTTT.

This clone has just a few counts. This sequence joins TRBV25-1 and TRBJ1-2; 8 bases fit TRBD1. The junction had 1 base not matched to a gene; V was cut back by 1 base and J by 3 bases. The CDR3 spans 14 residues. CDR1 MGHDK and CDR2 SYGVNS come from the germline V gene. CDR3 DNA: TGTGCCAGCAGTGAATCAGGGGGCGACTATGGCTACACCTTC. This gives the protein CASSESGGDYGYTF.

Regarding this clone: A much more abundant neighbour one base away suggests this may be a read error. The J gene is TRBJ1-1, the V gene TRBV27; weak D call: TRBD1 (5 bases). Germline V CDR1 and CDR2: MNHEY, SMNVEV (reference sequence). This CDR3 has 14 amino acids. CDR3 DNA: TGTGCCGGCAGTTTATCTTCAGGGTTTACTGAAGCTTTCTTT. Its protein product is CAGSLSSGFTEAFF.

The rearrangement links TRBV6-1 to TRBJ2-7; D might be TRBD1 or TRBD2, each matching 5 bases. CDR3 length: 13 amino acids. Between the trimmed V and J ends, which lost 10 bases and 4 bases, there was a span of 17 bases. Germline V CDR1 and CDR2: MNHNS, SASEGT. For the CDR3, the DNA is TGTGCCATCCCGGGGCAGGGCCCTTACGAGCAGTACTTC. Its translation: CAIPGQGPYEQYF.

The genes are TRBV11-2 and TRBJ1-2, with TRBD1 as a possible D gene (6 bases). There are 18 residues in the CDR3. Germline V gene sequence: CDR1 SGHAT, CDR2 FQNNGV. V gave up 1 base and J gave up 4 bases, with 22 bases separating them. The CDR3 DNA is TGTGCCAGCAGCTTAGCCCCAAACGGGGGCGGGACCGTCTATGGCTACACCTTC. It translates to CASSLAPNGGGTVYGYTF.

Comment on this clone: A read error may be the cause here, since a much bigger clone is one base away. CDR3 protein: CASSFSSEQYF. In DNA form, the CDR3 reads TGTGCCAGCAGTTTCTCAAGCGAGCAGTACTTC. The chain has TRBV28 and TRBJ2-5, with D unresolved. The end of the DNA fits TRBJ2-7 better, so the J call may be wrong. Germline CDR1 and CDR2: MDHEN and SYDVKM. This CDR3 is 11 amino acids long.

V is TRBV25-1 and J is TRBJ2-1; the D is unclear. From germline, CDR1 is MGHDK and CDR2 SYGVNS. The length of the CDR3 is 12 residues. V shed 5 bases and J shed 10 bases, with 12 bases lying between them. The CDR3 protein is CASSRSEGEQFF. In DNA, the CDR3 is TGTGCCAGCAGTAGGTCAGAAGGGGAGCAGTTCTTC.

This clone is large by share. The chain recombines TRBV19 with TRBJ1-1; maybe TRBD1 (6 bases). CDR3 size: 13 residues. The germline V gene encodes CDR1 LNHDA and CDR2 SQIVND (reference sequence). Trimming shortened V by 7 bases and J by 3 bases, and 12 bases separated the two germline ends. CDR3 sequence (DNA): TGTGCCAGTAAGGGGGACATGGACACTGAAGCTTTCTTT. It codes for CASKGDMDTEAFF. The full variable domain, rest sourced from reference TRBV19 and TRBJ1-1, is DGGITQSPKYLFRKEGQNVTLSCEQNLNHDAMYWYRQDPGQGLRLIYYSQIVNDFQKGDIAEGYSVSREKKESFPLTVTSAQKNPTAFYLCASKGDMDTEAFFGQGTRLTVV.

The CDR3 nucleotides read TGTGCCAGCAGTCGTGGCTACCTGGCATCTGACTCTGGGGCCAACGTCCTGACTTTC. Translating it yields CASSRGYLASDSGANVLTF. The chain joins TRBV27 to TRBJ2-6; D is unclear. The CDR3 runs to 19 residues. V lost 5 bases to trimming and J lost 0 bases, with 20 bases between them. Germline-derived CDR1 and CDR2 are MNHEY and SMNVEV (reference sequence).

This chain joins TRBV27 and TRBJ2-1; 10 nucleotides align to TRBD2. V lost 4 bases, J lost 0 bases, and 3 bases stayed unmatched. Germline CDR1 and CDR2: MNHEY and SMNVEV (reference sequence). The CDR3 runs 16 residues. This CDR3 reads CASSSPSGSSYNEQFF. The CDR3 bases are TGTGCCAGCAGTTCGCCTAGCGGGAGCTCCTACAATGAGCAGTTCTTC.

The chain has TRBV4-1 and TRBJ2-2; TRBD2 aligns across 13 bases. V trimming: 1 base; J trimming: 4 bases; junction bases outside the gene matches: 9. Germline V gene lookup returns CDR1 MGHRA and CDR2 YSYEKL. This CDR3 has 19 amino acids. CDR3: CASSQAGGTSGILTGELFF. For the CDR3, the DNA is TGCGCCAGCAGCCAAGCCGGCGGGACTAGCGGGATACTCACCGGGGAGCTGTTTTTT.

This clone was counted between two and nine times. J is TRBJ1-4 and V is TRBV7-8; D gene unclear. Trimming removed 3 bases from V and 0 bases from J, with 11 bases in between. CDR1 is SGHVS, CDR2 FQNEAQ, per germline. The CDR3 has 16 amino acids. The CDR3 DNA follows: TGTGCCAGCAGCTTGAATAGCGGGGCAACTAATGAAAAACTGTTTTTT. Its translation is CASSLNSGATNEKLFF.

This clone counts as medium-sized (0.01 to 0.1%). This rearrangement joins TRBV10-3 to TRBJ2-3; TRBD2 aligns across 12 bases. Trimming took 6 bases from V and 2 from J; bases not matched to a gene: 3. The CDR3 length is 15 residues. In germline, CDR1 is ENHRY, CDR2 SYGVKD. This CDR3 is CAIRGTSGHTDTQYF. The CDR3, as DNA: TGTGCCATCAGGGGGACTAGCGGGCACACAGATACGCAGTATTTT.

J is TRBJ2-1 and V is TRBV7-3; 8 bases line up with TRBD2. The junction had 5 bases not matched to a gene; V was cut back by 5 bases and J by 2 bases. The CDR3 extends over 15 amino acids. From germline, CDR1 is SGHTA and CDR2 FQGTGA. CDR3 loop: CASSPLAGAYNEQFF. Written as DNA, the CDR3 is TGTGCCAGCAGCCCTCTAGCGGGTGCCTACAATGAGCAGTTCTTC.

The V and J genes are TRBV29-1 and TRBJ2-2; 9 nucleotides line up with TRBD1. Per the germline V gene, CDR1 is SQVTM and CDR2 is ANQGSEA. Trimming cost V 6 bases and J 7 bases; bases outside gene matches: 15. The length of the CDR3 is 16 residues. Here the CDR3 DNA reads TGCAGCGTCAGCCATCCCGGGACAGGGCTGAACGGGGAGCTGTTTTTT. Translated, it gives CSVSHPGTGLNGELFF.

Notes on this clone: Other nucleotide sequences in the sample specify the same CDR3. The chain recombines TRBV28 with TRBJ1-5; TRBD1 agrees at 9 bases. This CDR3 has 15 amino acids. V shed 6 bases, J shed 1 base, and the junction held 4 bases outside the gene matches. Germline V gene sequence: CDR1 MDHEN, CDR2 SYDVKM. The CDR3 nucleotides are TGTGCCAGCAGCCAGACAGGGGGAAGCAATCAGCCCCAGCATTTT. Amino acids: CASSQTGGSNQPQHF.

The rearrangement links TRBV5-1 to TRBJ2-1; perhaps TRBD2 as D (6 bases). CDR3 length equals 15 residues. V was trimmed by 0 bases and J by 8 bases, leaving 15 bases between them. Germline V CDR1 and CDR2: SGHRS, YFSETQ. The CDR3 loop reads CASSLAHRGSDEQFF. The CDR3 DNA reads TGCGCCAGCAGCTTGGCCCACCGGGGGTCGGATGAGCAGTTCTTC.